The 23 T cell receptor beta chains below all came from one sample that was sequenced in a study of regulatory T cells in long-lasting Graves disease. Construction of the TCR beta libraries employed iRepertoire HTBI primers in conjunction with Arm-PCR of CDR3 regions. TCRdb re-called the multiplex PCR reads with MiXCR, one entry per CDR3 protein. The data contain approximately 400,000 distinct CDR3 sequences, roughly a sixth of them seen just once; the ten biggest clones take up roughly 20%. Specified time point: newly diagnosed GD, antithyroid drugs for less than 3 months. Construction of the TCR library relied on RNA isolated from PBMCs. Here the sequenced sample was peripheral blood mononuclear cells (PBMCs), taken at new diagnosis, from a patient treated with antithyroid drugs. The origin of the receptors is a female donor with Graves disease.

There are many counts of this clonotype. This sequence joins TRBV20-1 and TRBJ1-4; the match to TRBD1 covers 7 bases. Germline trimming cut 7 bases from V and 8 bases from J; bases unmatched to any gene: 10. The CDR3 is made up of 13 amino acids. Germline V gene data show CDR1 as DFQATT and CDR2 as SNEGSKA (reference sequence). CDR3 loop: CSVLRQGREKLFF. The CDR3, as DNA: TGCAGTGTCCTCAGACAGGGTCGGGAAAAACTGTTTTTT.

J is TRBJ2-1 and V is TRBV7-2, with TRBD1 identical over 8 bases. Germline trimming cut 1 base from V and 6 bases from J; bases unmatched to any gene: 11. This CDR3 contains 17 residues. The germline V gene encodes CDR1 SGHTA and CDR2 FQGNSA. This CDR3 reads CASSLVSGTGGINEQFF. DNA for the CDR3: TGTGCCAGCAGCTTAGTCTCCGGGACAGGAGGAATCAATGAGCAGTTCTTC.

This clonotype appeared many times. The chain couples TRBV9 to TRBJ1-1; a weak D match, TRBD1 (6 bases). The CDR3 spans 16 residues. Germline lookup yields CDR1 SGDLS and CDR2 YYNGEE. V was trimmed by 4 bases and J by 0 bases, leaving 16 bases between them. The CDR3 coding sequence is TGTGCCAGCAGCTCCAGGGCAGGGGCCCTGAACACTGAAGCTTTCTTT. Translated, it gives CASSSRAGALNTEAFF.

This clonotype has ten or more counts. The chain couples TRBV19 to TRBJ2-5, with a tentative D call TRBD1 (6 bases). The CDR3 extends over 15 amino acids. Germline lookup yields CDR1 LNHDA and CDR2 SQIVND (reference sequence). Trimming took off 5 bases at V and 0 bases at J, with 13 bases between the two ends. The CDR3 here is CASSSGQEYQETQYF. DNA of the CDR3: TGTGCCAGTAGTTCGGGACAAGAGTACCAAGAGACCCAGTACTTC.

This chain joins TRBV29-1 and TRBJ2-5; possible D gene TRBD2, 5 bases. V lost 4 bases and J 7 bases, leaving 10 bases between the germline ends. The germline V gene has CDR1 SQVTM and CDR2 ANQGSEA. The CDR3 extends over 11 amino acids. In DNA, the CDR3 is TGCAGCGTTGGGAGGACGGGGACCCAGTACTTC. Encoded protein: CSVGRTGTQYF.

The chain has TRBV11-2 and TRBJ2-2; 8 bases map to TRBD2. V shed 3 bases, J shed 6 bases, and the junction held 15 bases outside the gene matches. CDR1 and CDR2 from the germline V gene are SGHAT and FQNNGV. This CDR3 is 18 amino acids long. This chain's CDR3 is CASSFPPQGSGRPGELFF. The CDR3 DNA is TGTGCCAGCAGCTTTCCCCCCCAAGGGAGCGGGAGACCCGGGGAGCTGTTTTTT.

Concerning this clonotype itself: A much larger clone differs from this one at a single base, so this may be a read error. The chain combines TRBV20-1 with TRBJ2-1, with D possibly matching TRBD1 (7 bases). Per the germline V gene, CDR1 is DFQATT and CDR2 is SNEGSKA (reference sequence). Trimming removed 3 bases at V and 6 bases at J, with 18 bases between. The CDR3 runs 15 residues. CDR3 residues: CSASRGSRRVNEQFF. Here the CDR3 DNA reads TGCAGTGCTAGCAGGGGGTCTCGGAGGGTCAATGAGCAGTTCTTC.

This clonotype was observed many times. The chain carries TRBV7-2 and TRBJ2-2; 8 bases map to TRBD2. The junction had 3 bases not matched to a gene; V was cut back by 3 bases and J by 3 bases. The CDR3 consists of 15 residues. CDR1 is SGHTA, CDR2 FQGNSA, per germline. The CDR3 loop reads CASSLLAGHTGELFF. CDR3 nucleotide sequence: TGTGCCAGCAGCTTGCTAGCGGGCCACACCGGGGAGCTGTTTTTT. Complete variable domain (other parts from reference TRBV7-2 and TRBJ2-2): GAGVSQSPSNKVTEKGKDVELRCDPISGHTALYWYRQSLGQGLEFLIYFQGNSAPDKSGLPSDRFSAERTGGSVSTLTIQRTQQEDSAVYLCASSLLAGHTGELFFGEGSRLTVL.

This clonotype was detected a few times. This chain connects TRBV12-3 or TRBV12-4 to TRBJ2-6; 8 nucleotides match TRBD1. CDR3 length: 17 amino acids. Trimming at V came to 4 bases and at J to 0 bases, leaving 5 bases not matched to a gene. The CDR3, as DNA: TGTGCCAGCAGTTCGACAGGGGCGCGCTCTGGGGCCAACGTCCTGACTTTC. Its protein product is CASSSTGARSGANVLTF.

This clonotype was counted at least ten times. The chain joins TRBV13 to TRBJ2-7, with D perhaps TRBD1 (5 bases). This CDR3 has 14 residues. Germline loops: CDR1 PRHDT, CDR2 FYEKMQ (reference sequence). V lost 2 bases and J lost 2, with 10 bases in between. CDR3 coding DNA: TGTGCCAGCAGCTTAACGACAGAGACCTACGAGCAGTACTTC. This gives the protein CASSLTTETYEQYF.

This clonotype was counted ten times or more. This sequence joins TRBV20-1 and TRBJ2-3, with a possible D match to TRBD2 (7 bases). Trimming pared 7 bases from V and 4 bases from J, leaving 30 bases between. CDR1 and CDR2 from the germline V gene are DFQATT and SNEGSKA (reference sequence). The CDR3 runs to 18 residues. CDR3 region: CSGGGRRRREIRSDTQYF. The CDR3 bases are TGCAGTGGTGGGGGGCGCCGTCGGCGGGAGATTAGGTCAGATACGCAGTATTTT.

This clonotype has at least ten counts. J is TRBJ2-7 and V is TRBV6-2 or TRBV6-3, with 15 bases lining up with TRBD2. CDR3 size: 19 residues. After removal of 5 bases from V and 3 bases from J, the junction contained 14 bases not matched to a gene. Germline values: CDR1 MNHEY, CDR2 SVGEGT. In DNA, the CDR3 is TGTGCCAGCAGTGCCCCGGGACTAGCGGGAGGCATAACCCTCTACGAGCAGTACTTC. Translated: CASSAPGLAGGITLYEQYF.

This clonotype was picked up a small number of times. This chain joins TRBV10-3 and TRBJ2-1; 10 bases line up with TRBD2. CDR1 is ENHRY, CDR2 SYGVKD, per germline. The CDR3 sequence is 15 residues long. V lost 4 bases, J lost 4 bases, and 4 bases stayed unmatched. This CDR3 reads CAISVAGGGYNEQFF. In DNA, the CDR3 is TGTGCCATCAGTGTAGCGGGAGGTGGTTACAATGAGCAGTTCTTC.

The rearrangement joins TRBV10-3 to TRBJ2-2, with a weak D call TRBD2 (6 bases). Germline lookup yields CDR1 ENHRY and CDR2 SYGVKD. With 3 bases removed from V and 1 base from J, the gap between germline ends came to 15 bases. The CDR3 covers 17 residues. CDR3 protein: CAISEPQGAGNTGELFF. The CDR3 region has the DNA TGTGCCATCAGTGAACCCCAGGGAGCGGGGAACACCGGGGAGCTGTTTTTT.

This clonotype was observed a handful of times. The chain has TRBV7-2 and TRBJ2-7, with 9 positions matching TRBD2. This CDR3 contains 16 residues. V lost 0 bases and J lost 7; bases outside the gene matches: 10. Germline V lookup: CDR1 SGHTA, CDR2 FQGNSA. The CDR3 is CASSLAASGTSGEQYF. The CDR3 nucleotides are TGTGCCAGCAGCTTAGCGGCTAGCGGGACCTCGGGGGAGCAGTACTTC.

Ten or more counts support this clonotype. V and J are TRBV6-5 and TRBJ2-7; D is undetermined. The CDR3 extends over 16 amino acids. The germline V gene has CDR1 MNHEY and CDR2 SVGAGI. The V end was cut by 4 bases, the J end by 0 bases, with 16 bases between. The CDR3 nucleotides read TGTGCCAGCAGTTCGATGATCCGGCGGACCTCCTACGAGCAGTACTTC. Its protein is CASSSMIRRTSYEQYF.

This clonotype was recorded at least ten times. The CDR3, as DNA: TGTGCCAGCTCGCCCCTCGAGGAAGCTGAAGCTTTCTTT. Translation gives CASSPLEEAEAFF. This rearrangement joins TRBV18 to TRBJ1-1; D remains unclear. Between the trimmed V and J ends, which lost 6 bases and 6 bases, there was a span of 14 bases. The germline gives CDR1 KGHSH, CDR2 LQKENI. This CDR3 comprises 13 residues.

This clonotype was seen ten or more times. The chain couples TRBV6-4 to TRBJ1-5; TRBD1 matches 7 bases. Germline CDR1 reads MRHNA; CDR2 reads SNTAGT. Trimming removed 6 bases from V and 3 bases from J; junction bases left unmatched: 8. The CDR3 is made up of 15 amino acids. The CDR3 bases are TGTGCCAGCAGCTTACCGGGACAGAACAATCAGCCCCAGCATTTT. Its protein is CASSLPGQNNQPQHF.

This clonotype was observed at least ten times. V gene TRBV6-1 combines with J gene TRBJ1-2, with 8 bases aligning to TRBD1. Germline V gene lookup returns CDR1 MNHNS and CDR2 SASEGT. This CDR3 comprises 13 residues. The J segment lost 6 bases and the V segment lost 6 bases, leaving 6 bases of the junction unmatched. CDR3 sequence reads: CASSLTGDNGYTF. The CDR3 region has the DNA TGTGCCAGCAGCCTGACAGGGGACAATGGCTACACCTTC.

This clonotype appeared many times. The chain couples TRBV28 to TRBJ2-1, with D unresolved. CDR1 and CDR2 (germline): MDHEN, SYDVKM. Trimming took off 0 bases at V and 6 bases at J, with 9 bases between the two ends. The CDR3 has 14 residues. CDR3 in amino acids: CASSLWRYFNEQFF. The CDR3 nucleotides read TGTGCCAGCAGTTTATGGCGGTACTTCAATGAGCAGTTCTTC.

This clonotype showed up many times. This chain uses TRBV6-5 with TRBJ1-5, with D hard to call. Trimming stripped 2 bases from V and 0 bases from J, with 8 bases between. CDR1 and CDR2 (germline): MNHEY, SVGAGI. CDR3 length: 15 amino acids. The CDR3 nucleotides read TGTGCCAGCAGTTACCGGACCTCTAGCAATCAGCCCCAGCATTTT. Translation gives CASSYRTSSNQPQHF.

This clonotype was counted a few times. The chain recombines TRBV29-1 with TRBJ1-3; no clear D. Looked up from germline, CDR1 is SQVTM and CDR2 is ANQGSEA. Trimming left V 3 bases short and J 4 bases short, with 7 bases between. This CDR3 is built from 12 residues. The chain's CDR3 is CSVESPGNTIYF. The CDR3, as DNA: TGCAGCGTTGAGTCACCCGGAAACACCATATATTTT.

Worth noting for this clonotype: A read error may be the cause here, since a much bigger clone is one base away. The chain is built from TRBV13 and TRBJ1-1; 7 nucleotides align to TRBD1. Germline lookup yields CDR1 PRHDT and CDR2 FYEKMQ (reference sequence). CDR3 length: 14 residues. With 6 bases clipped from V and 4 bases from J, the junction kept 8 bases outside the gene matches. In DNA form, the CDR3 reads TGTGCCAGCAGGACAGGGTGCGGTAGCACTGAAGCTTTCTTT. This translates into CASRTGCGSTEAFF.